This TCR beta chain was observed in a study of cytomegalovirus exposure and HLA in healthy donors. V lost 6 bases to trimming and J lost 3 bases; unmatched junction nucleotides: 16. Germline V gene data show CDR1 as SNHLY and CDR2 as FYNNEI. The CDR3 is 18 residues long. Regarding the study as a whole: Many donors carried some public TCRs, although rarity characterized most TCR sequences.

Sequencing was performed with immunoSEQ multiplex PCR; in TCRdb, only in-frame clones are kept and a portion is missing. The data hold hundreds of thousands of clones, with less than 90% observed a single time. This clone was seen once. The antigen remains undetermined. The chain has TRBV2 and TRBJ2-5; 10 bases map to TRBD1. The sequenced sample was PBMCs. The TCR sequence derives from a man between 18 and 29 years old in good health and CMV-seropositive. The CDR3 here is CASRVTGGAFQGKETQYF. The CDR3 region has the DNA TGTGCCAGCAGGGTGACAGGGGGCGCGTTTCAGGGCAAAGAGACCCAGTACTTC.